A selection of T cell receptor beta chains follows, all from one sample in a study of cytomegalovirus exposure and HLA in healthy donors. The data were produced by immunoSEQ multiplex PCR, yet TCRdb's version contains in-frame clones alone and is incomplete. The sample has about 130,000 clones; around three quarters are singletons. Sequenced sample: PBMCs. The receptors derive from a woman aged 45-59 years in good health and CMV-seronegative. Both conserved end residues are part of each CDR3. A row's size may be missing; if present it is once, few, many or a size class.

clone size	V gene	J gene	CDR3 length	CDR3 protein
.	TRBV7-2	TRBJ2-5	15	CASSSETGTSQTQYF
.	TRBV30	TRBJ2-3	17	CAWSVPIASHLRDTQYF
.	TRBV19	TRBJ2-1	16	CASSMPGTGGFNEQFF
.	TRBV6-1	TRBJ2-5	12	CASTRTEETQYF
.	TRBV5-1	TRBJ2-2	14	CATTAGANTGELFF
few	TRBV15	TRBJ1-2	15	CATNKIGQSHYGYTF
.	TRBV7-9	TRBJ2-5	16	CASSPSTLAEIGTQYF
once	TRBV9	TRBJ2-1	14	CASSVAQRYNEQFF
.	TRBV5-1	TRBJ1-2	13	CASSFRDTYGYTF
.	TRBV6-6	TRBJ2-7	14	CASSYRTSGYEQYF
.	TRBV18	TRBJ2-7	15	CASSPDRGGGDEQYF
.	TRBV27	TRBJ2-3	20	CASSFLGQGASSGSTDTQYF
.	TRBV19	TRBJ2-5	15	CASRPTGGAWETQYF
.	TRBV6-5	TRBJ1-2	13	CASGERPNYGYTF
.	TRBV27	TRBJ2-5	19	CASSFLQIEAGASQETQYF
.	TRBV28	TRBJ2-5	13	CASTLAGVGTQYF
.	TRBV29-1	TRBJ1-2	14	CSVRTGNTNYGYTF
few	TRBV5-6	TRBJ1-5	12	CASSYSNQPQHF
.	TRBV19	TRBJ2-6	16	CASIKGAASGANVLTF
.	TRBV7-2	TRBJ1-2	12	CASSSEKGGYTF
.	TRBV4-2	TRBJ1-1	14	CASSQGQGHTEAFF
few	TRBV6-5	TRBJ1-1	12	CASSLDSVEAFF
.	TRBV9	TRBJ2-3	16	CASTVWAASGTDTQYF
.	TRBV5-6	TRBJ1-2	16	CASSPPAARTVYGYTF
.	TRBV11-3	TRBJ2-5	16	CASSSQGNGRQETQYF
.	TRBV5-5	TRBJ1-5	16	CASSRPGQGQNQPQHF
.	TRBV28	TRBJ1-5	15	CASSLGGGLNQPQHF
.	TRBV27	TRBJ2-3	18	CASSTHSQGLAGTDTQYF
few	TRBV4-2	TRBJ1-4	14	CASSGASEDEKLFF
.	TRBV6-5	TRBJ1-4	14	CAGPWDRVNEKLFF
.	TRBV30	TRBJ1-1	11	CGGGGATEAFF
.	TRBV29-1	TRBJ1-2	13	CSVALDRVRGYTF
few	TRBV28	TRBJ1-2	15	CASSLGGELGYGYTF
.	TRBV12-5	TRBJ2-2	14	CASGLDRNTGELFF
.	TRBV4-2	TRBJ1-2	18	CASSQDPPHRVRNYGYTF
.	TRBV9	TRBJ1-1	15	CASSVEGQGADEAFF
once	TRBV2	TRBJ1-3	17	CASSELNGGRTGNTIYF
.	TRBV19	TRBJ1-1	12	CASSQVGSEAFF
.	TRBV19	TRBJ2-2	17	CASSPRVLTGGTGELFF
.	TRBV7-3	TRBJ2-1	12	CASSVQGNEQFF
few	TRBV30	TRBJ2-3	17	CAWSRSATSGNGGTQYF
.	TRBV7-2	TRBJ1-1	17	CASSLSFGYRLNTEAFF
.	TRBV30	TRBJ1-1	16	CAWSLTLRTGMAEAFF
.	TRBV4-3	TRBJ1-1	15	CASSQGDRANTEAFF
.	TRBV2	TRBJ2-5	15	CASSPGTGTGETQYF
.	TRBV5-6	TRBJ1-4	16	CASSTGIGHRNEKLFF
.	TRBV19	TRBJ1-4	16	CASSMWTGLTNEKLFF
.	TRBV30	TRBJ1-6	14	CAWRGGDYNSPLHF
.	TRBV28	TRBJ1-2	14	CASNPEDRVDGYTF
.	TRBV4-1	TRBJ1-4	16	CASSKDRDATNEKLFF
.	TRBV6-5	TRBJ1-1	12	CASSRDSTEAFF
.	TRBV29-1	TRBJ1-1	13	CSVELGENTEAFF
.	TRBV7-9	TRBJ1-3	14	CASSFSGSGNTIYF
few	TRBV9	TRBJ2-2	13	CASSLRTTGELFF
.	TRBV7-9	TRBJ2-1	14	CASSPGTSANEQFF
.	TRBV18	TRBJ2-5	17	CASSPLGGSSKGETQYF
.	TRBV5-4	TRBJ2-7	16	CASSPGRVAGAHEQYF